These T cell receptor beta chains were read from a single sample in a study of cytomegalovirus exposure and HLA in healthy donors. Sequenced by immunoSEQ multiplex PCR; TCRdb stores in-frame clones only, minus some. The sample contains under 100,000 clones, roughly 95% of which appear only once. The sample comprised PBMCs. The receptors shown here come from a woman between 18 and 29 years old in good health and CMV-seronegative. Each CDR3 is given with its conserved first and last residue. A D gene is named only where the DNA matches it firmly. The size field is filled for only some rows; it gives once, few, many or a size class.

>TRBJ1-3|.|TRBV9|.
TGTGCCAGCAGCCGGGGGGTCGCTCTCGGAAACACCATATATTTT
CASSRGVALGNTIYF
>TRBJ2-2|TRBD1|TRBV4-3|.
TGCGCCAGCAGCCAGGGACAGTTTGGCGGTAGGGAGCTGTTTTTT
CASSQGQFGGRELFF
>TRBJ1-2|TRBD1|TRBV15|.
TGTGCCACCAGCAGAGAGGGACAGGGCTATGGCTACACCTTC
CATSREGQGYGYTF
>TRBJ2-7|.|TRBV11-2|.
TGTGCCAGCAGCTTGACAGGGAGGTACGAGCAGTACTTC
CASSLTGRYEQYF
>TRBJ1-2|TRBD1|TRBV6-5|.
TGTGCCAGCGGCAGGGGGACAGGGACGTATGGCTACACCTTC
CASGRGTGTYGYTF
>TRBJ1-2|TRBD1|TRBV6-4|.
TGTGCCAGCAGCCGGGACAGGAGCAACTATGGCTACACCTTC
CASSRDRSNYGYTF
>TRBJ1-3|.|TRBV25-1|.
TGTGCCAGTGGCGGGGACTCTGGAAACACCATATATTTT
CASGGDSGNTIYF
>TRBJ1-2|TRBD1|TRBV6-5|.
TGTGCCAGCAGTTACTCCAGAGAGACAGGGGTGGAGGGCTACACCTTC
CASSYSRETGVEGYTF
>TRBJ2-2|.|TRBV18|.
TGTGCCAGCTCACCCCAAAGTCTCGAGGTCGGGGAGCTGTTTTTT
CASSPQSLEVGELFF
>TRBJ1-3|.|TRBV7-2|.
TGTGCCAGCAGCTTAGCAGGGTTCGACAGCTTCTCTGGAAACACCATATATTTT
CASSLAGFDSFSGNTIYF
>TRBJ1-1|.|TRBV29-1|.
TGTTCCGGATTACGGGACACTGAAGCTTTCTTT
CSGLRDTEAFF
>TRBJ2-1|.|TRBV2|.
TGTGCCAGCAGTGGACTAAACGAGCAGTTCTTC
CASSGLNEQFF
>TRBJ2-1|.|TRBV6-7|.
TGTGCCAGCAGAAACCCGGGACTCTACTACAATGAGCAGTTCTTC
CASRNPGLYYNEQFF
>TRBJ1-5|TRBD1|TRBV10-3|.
TGTGCCACGGAACAGGGGGGATTGAGCAATCAGCCCCAGCATTTT
CATEQGGLSNQPQHF
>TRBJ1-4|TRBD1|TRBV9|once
TGTGCCAGCAGCGTAGAGACAGGGGGAAATGAAAAACTGTTTTTT
CASSVETGGNEKLFF
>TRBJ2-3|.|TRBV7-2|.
TGTGCCAGCGGGCCGGGGGATTTT
CASGPGDF
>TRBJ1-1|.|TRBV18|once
TGTGCCAGCTCACCACCTGGGCGTGGTGGTGAAGCTTTCTTT
CASSPPGRGGEAFF
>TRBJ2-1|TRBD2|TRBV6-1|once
TGTGCCAGCAGTGAAGGGACCCTAGCGGGAGTTTTTGGTGAGCAGTTCTTC
CASSEGTLAGVFGEQFF
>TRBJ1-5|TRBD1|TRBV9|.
TGTGCCAGCAGCGTAGCGGCAGGGGGCGATCAGCCCCAGCATTTT
CASSVAAGGDQPQHF
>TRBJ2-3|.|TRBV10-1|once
TGCGCCAGCAGTGAGTCGACACGCACAGATACGCAGTATTTT
CASSESTRTDTQYF
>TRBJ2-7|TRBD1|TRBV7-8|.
TGTGCCAGCAGCGTCGAGGCGGACAGGACATACTACGAGCAGTACTTC
CASSVEADRTYYEQYF
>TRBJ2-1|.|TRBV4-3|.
TGCGCCAGCAGCCAAGATTGGCAGAATGAGCAGTTCTTC
CASSQDWQNEQFF
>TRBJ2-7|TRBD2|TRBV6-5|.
TGTGCCAGCAGTTACTCGATCAGCGGGGGTGTCTACGAGCAGTACTTC
CASSYSISGGVYEQYF
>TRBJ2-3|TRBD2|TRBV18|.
TGTGCCAGCTCACCAGGACTAGCGGGATTAGATACGCAGTATTTT
CASSPGLAGLDTQYF
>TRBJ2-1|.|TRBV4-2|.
TGTGCCAGCAGCCAAGATCCGGGTTCTTGGCCTTACAATGAGCAGTTCTTC
CASSQDPGSWPYNEQFF
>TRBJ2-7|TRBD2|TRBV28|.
TGTGCCAGCAGTTTGAGAGGACTAGCGGGAGGACAGTACTTC
CASSLRGLAGGQYF
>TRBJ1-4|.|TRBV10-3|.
TGTGCCACCTCAGCGGGGGATTTCGGACAGTTGAAAAAACTGTTTTTT
CATSAGDFGQLKKLFF
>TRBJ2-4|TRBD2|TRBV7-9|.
TGTGCCAGCAGCTCTCTAGCGGGATATAGAAACATTCAGTACTTC
CASSSLAGYRNIQYF
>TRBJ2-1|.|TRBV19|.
TGTGCCACCCATCGGGGGAGCGCCGGCAATGAGCAGTTCTTC
CATHRGSAGNEQFF
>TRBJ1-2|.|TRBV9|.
TGTGCCAGCAGCGTAGGGGCAGGGGTTCCTCTCTATGGCTACACCTTC
CASSVGAGVPLYGYTF
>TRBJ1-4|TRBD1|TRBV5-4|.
TGTGCCAGCAGCCCGGACAGGGTTGGGAGTGAAAAACTGTTTTTT
CASSPDRVGSEKLFF
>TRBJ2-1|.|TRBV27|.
TGTGCCAGCAAGGCAAGGCGGGATGCATTAATTGAGCAGTTCTTC
CASKARRDALIEQFF
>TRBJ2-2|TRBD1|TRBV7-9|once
TGTGCCAGCAGCCCGGACAGGGAGACCGGGGAGCTGTTTTTT
CASSPDRETGELFF
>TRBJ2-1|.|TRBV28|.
TGTGCCAGCAGTTACGGGGCCGGGGACACCTACAATGAGCAGTTCTTC
CASSYGAGDTYNEQFF
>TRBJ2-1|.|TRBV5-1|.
TGCGCCAGCAGCTTGTCTTACAATGAGCAGTTCTTC
CASSLSYNEQFF
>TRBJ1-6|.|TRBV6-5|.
TGTGCCAGCAGTTACGGACAGCCCCGTTATTCACCCCTCCACTTT
CASSYGQPRYSPLHF
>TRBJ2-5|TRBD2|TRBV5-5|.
TGTGCCAGCAGCAAGAATCCAGCGGGGGGCCAAGAGACCCAGTACTTC
CASSKNPAGGQETQYF
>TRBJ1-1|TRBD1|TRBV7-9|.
TGTGCCAGCAGTTTGGACAGGGGCGGGAACACTGAAGCTTTCTTT
CASSLDRGGNTEAFF
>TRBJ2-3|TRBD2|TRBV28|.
TGTGCCAGCAGTTTCCCCTGGACTAGCGGGAGAACAGATACGCAGTATTTT
CASSFPWTSGRTDTQYF
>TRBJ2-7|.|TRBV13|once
TGTGCCAGCAGGTCGGGACTCCCGTCCTCCGAGCAGTACTTC
CASRSGLPSSEQYF
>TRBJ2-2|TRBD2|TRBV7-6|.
TGTGCCAGCAGCTTTTCGCGGGAGGTCGGGGAGCTGTTTTTT
CASSFSREVGELFF
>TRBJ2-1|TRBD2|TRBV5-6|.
TGTGCCAGCAGCTTGAGAACTAGCGGGGGGGCCTTTGAGCAGTTCTTC
CASSLRTSGGAFEQFF